This T cell receptor (beta chain) was sequenced in a study of cytomegalovirus exposure and HLA in healthy donors. For the study at large: Roughly 86 million unique TCRs from HLA-typed donors made up an early data release. Findings and caveats of the study: The CMV antigen specificity of a few CMV-associated chains was confirmed through in vitro analysis. Apart from CMV serostatus, no immune exposure information was available. Reports indicate that TCR beta sequences accurately predicted the HLA-A and HLA-B alleles of most subjects.

Comment on this clone: Its target is unknown.

CDR1 is MNHEY, CDR2 SVGAGI, per germline. Trimming took off 7 bases at V and 4 bases at J, with 14 bases between the two ends. The CDR3 totals 14 residues. Vbeta (60) and Jbeta (13) primers were used in the PCR. TCRdb's copy holds only in-frame clones and misses some; the assay was immunoSEQ multiplex PCR. The sample has fewer than 200,000 clones; about 65% are singletons. The sequencing input was PBMCs. The V gene is TRBV6-5, the J gene TRBJ1-3; D gene uncertain. The source is a young woman in good health and CMV-seropositive. In nucleotides, the CDR3 is TGTGCCAGCACGACATACGGGAGGGGAAACACCATATATTTT. Its protein is CASTTYGRGNTIYF.